The 19 T cell receptor beta chains below all came from one sample that was sequenced in a study of blood T cell repertoires in COVID-19. Repertoires were generated with immunoSEQ multiplex PCR, while TCRdb's copy carries only in-frame clones and drops some. The sample lists 160,000 or so clones; over 75% were seen once. The sample was peripheral blood. Every receptor here comes from a human donor in a cohort sampled during active COVID-19.

J is TRBJ2-5 and V is TRBV21-1; TRBD2 reflects the table's D call only, with no check against the DNA. TRBV21-1 is a documented pseudogene. The CDR3 has 13 amino acids. The CDR3 loop is CASRSIVQETQYF. In DNA, the CDR3 is TGTGCCAGCAGGAGTATAGTCCAAGAGACCCAGTACTTC.

The CDR3 DNA follows: TGTGCCAGCACCTACGACAGGTCCGGAGTCTATGGCTACACCTTC. Protein product: CASTYDRSGVYGYTF. The chain is built from TRBV5-4 and TRBJ1-2, with D possibly being TRBD1 (6 bases). Germline lookup yields CDR1 SGHNT and CDR2 YYREEE (reference sequence). CDR3 size: 15 residues. V lost 6 bases and J lost 4, with 19 bases in between.

V gene TRBV5-5 combines with J gene TRBJ2-3, with 12 bases matching TRBD2. CDR3 length: 17 amino acids. Germline V lookup: CDR1 SGHKS, CDR2 YYEKEE (reference sequence). Trimming at V came to 0 bases and at J to 2 bases, leaving 4 bases not matched to a gene. The DNA for the CDR3 is TGTGCCAGCAGCTTGGTCGCTAGCGGGAGGGCCACAGATACGCAGTATTTT. It encodes CASSLVASGRATDTQYF.

The gene calls are TRBV4-3 and TRBJ2-3; D possibly corresponds to TRBD1 (5 bases). The V end was cut by 1 base, the J end by 0 bases, with 5 bases between. The germline CDR1 and CDR2 sequences are LGHNA and YSLEER. The CDR3 has 14 residues. The CDR3 loop reads CASSQGQSTDTQYF. The CDR3 DNA reads TGCGCCAGCAGCCAAGGACAGAGCACAGATACGCAGTATTTT.

V is TRBV14 and J is TRBJ2-7, with a tentative D call TRBD2 (6 bases). Germline CDR1 reads SGHDN; CDR2 reads FVKESK. The V and J ends lost 5 bases and 2 bases respectively, with 16 bases between them. The CDR3 covers 15 residues. CDR3 nucleotide sequence: TGTGCCAGCAGCGGGTTCGGGAGTAGGGCCTACGAGCAGTACTTC. Encoded protein: CASSGFGSRAYEQYF.

In its sample, this clone was seen once. The chain recombines TRBV5-1 with TRBJ1-6; TRBD1 agrees at 12 bases. This CDR3 is built from 16 residues. J was trimmed by 4 bases and V by 4 bases; bases with no gene match: 3. The germline V gene has CDR1 SGHRS and CDR2 YFSETQ. CDR3 nucleotides: TGCGCCAGCAGCGGGGGACAGGGGGCTTATAATTCACCCCTCCACTTT. Translation gives CASSGGQGAYNSPLHF.

The count of this clone is one. The chain recombines TRBV5-8 with TRBJ1-3, with D perhaps TRBD1 (6 bases). CDR3 length equals 15 residues. CDR1 is SGHTS and CDR2 is YDEGEE in the germline V gene. V lost 2 bases to trimming and J lost 0 bases, with 9 bases between them. CDR3 in amino acids: CASSFDRYSGNTIYF. CDR3 DNA sequence: TGTGCCAGCAGCTTTGACAGGTACTCTGGAAACACCATATATTTT.

This clone has a single count. V is TRBV9 and J is TRBJ1-3, with 8 bases aligning to TRBD1. CDR1 SGDLS and CDR2 YYNGEE come from the germline V gene. V lost 4 bases and J lost 2; bases outside the gene matches: 11. The CDR3 length is 17 residues. The CDR3 is CASSPNLQGAAGNTIYF. DNA for the CDR3: TGTGCCAGCAGCCCGAACCTCCAGGGGGCAGCTGGAAACACCATATATTTT.

The chain has TRBV19 and TRBJ1-1; no reliable D call. Trimming took 8 bases from V and 1 from J, leaving 8 bases between them. Germline CDR1 is LNHDA and CDR2 is SQIVND (reference sequence). This CDR3 region has 12 residues. CDR3 coding DNA: TGTGCCAGTCGACTGGCGAACACTGAAGCTTTCTTT. Its protein product is CASRLANTEAFF.

The chain has TRBV4-3 and TRBJ2-3; tentatively, D is TRBD1 (5 bases). Germline V gene sequence: CDR1 LGHNA, CDR2 YSLEER. CDR3 size: 14 residues. V was pared by 4 bases and J by 1 base, with 9 bases between. The CDR3 DNA reads as TGCGCCAGCAGCCGGCAGGGCGGCACAGATACGCAGTATTTT. Its translation: CASSRQGGTDTQYF.

This clone appeared a single time. The chain uses TRBV18 and TRBJ1-5; D is ambiguous. Per the germline V gene, CDR1 is KGHSH and CDR2 is LQKENI. Trimming took 5 bases from V and 4 from J, leaving 15 bases between them. The CDR3 sequence is 15 residues long. The CDR3 region is CASSNDNSFNQPQHF. CDR3 bases: TGTGCCAGCTCAAACGACAATTCCTTTAATCAGCCCCAGCATTTT.

The rearrangement links TRBV6-5 to TRBJ2-7, with D perhaps TRBD1 (6 bases). Germline values: CDR1 MNHEY, CDR2 SVGAGI. Trimming left V 7 bases short and J 3 bases short, with 10 bases between. The CDR3 is made up of 12 amino acids. CDR3 region: CASTRDIYEQYF. In nucleotides, the CDR3 is TGTGCCAGCACACGGGACATCTACGAGCAGTACTTC.

The rearrangement uses TRBV3-1 (or the pseudogene TRBV3-2) and TRBJ2-1; D possibly corresponds to TRBD2 (7 bases). The CDR3 is made up of 15 amino acids. Trimming left V 4 bases short and J 0 bases short, with 10 bases between. CDR1 and CDR2 from the germline V gene are LGHDT and YNNKEL (reference sequence). CDR3 bases: TGTGCCAGCAGCCCCGGGGGGCTCTCCTACAATGAGCAGTTCTTC. Residues: CASSPGGLSYNEQFF.

The chain recombines TRBV5-1 with TRBJ2-7; the D gene is possibly TRBD1 (6 bases). With 1 base removed from V and 3 bases from J, the gap between germline ends came to 11 bases. CDR3 size: 14 residues. The germline V gene has CDR1 SGHRS and CDR2 YFSETQ. DNA for the CDR3: TGCGCCAGCAGCTTGCCAGGGACAATCTACGAGCAGTACTTC. Protein sequence: CASSLPGTIYEQYF.

This clone was observed once. V gene TRBV6-2 or TRBV6-3 combines with J gene TRBJ2-2, with D possibly TRBD2 on 5 matching bases. V lost 0 bases and J 1 base, leaving 9 bases between the germline ends. CDR1 and CDR2 from the germline V gene are MNHEY and SVGEGT. CDR3 length: 16 amino acids. The CDR3 region is CASSYSASWNTGELFF. CDR3 nucleotide sequence: TGTGCCAGCAGTTACTCGGCTAGCTGGAACACCGGGGAGCTGTTTTTT.

Of note for this clone: The junction departs from the called germline gene at one end, perhaps through a read error. The chain combines TRBV12-3 or TRBV12-4 with TRBJ2-7; D is possibly TRBD2 (6 bases). The CDR3 is 11 amino acids. The CDR3 DNA is TGTGCCAGCAGTTCGGAAGGGACTGGTGACTTC. It codes for CASSSEGTGDF.

The J gene is TRBJ1-1, the V gene TRBV19; TRBD1 might be the D (5 bases). CDR1 is LNHDA and CDR2 is SQIVND in the germline V gene (reference sequence). The CDR3 has 15 residues. The V gene lost 5 bases and the J gene lost 0 bases, with 13 bases spanning the gap. This CDR3 reads CASSPSTVMNTEAFF. The CDR3 nucleotides are TGTGCCAGTAGTCCCTCGACAGTGATGAACACTGAAGCTTTCTTT.

The chain uses TRBV7-9 and TRBJ1-2; TRBD1 is a possible D gene (6 bases). V lost 5 bases and J lost 4, with 17 bases in between. The CDR3 loop spans 15 amino acids. Per the germline V gene, CDR1 is SEHNR and CDR2 is FQNEAQ (reference sequence). The DNA for the CDR3 is TGTGCCAGCAGCCCCCAACAGGGCCTGGTCTATGGCTACACCTTC. This sequence encodes CASSPQQGLVYGYTF.

The CDR3 loop reads CASKSGQGSYEQYF. The DNA of the CDR3 is TGTGCCAGCAAGTCCGGACAGGGCTCCTACGAGCAGTACTTC. The J gene is TRBJ2-7, the V gene TRBV6-5, with 8 bases lining up with TRBD1. With 7 bases clipped from V and 0 bases from J, the junction kept 5 bases outside the gene matches. CDR1 is MNHEY, CDR2 SVGAGI, per germline. CDR3 length: 14 residues.